Listed below are T cell receptor beta chains from one sample, sequenced in a study of blood T cell repertoires in COVID-19. Some clones are missing from TCRdb's copy, which holds only in-frame ones; the method was immunoSEQ multiplex PCR. The profile shows roughly 250,000 clones, 80% to 90% of them singletons. Sequencing input: peripheral blood. These TCRs come from a woman aged 30 to 39 with COVID-19, enrolled during active disease. Both conserved end residues are part of each CDR3. Each record gives: CDR3 protein, CDR3 DNA, J gene, clone size, V gene, D gene. D genes are given only for firm matches. Expanded clones get a size class; other rows say once, few or many, or leave the size out.

CDR3 protein: CASSLYWTGRGDIQYF; CDR3 DNA: TGTGCCAGCAGTCTCTATTGGACAGGAAGGGGAGACATTCAGTACTTC; J gene: TRBJ2-4; clone size: once; V gene: TRBV27; D gene: TRBD1
CDR3 protein: CASRSAPVGGTEAFF; CDR3 DNA: TGCGCCAGCAGATCCGCCCCGGTGGGGGGCACTGAAGCTTTCTTT; J gene: TRBJ1-1; clone size: .; V gene: TRBV4-1; D gene: .
CDR3 protein: CASSPWGQPNTEAFF; CDR3 DNA: TGTGCCAGCAGCCCATGGGGACAGCCGAACACTGAAGCTTTCTTT; J gene: TRBJ1-1; clone size: .; V gene: TRBV9; D gene: TRBD1
CDR3 protein: CASRLARGHGYTF; CDR3 DNA: TGTGCCAGCAGGCTAGCCAGGGGGCATGGCTACACCTTC; J gene: TRBJ1-2; clone size: .; V gene: TRBV7-2; D gene: TRBD1
CDR3 protein: CASAQGGGGTEAFF; CDR3 DNA: TGTGCCAGTGCTCAGGGCGGCGGTGGCACTGAAGCTTTCTTT; J gene: TRBJ1-1; clone size: .; V gene: TRBV19; D gene: .
CDR3 protein: CAISEPQTGGNTEAFF; CDR3 DNA: TGTGCCATCAGTGAGCCTCAGACAGGTGGGAACACTGAAGCTTTCTTT; J gene: TRBJ1-1; clone size: .; V gene: TRBV10-3; D gene: .
CDR3 protein: CASSFRQGQYF; CDR3 DNA: TGTGCCAGCAGTTTTCGGCAGGGGCAGTATTTT; J gene: TRBJ2-3; clone size: .; V gene: TRBV12-3/TRBV12-4; D gene: .
CDR3 protein: CASSPGEGDYQETQYF; CDR3 DNA: TGTGCCAGCAGCCCAGGGGAGGGGGATTATCAAGAGACCCAGTACTTC; J gene: TRBJ2-5; clone size: .; V gene: TRBV9; D gene: .
CDR3 protein: CASIPGGGGTEAFF; CDR3 DNA: TGTGCCAGCATCCCGGGGGGGGGTGGCACTGAAGCTTTCTTT; J gene: TRBJ1-1; clone size: .; V gene: TRBV3-1/TRBV3-2; D gene: .
CDR3 protein: CASSGGGFQSGDEQFF; CDR3 DNA: TGTGCCAGCAGCGGAGGGGGTTTCCAATCCGGCGATGAGCAGTTCTTC; J gene: TRBJ2-1; clone size: .; V gene: TRBV9; D gene: .
CDR3 protein: CASSAPGQENTEAFF; CDR3 DNA: TGTGCCAGCAGCGCACCGGGACAGGAGAACACTGAAGCTTTCTTT; J gene: TRBJ1-1; clone size: once; V gene: TRBV11-2; D gene: TRBD1
CDR3 protein: CASTSEQGTNSYEQYF; CDR3 DNA: TGTGCCAGCACCTCTGAACAGGGCACGAACTCCTACGAGCAGTACTTC; J gene: TRBJ2-7; clone size: .; V gene: TRBV5-6; D gene: .
CDR3 protein: CSVVGGGRGEQYF; CDR3 DNA: TGCAGCGTTGTAGGTGGGGGGAGAGGGGAGCAGTACTTC; J gene: TRBJ2-7; clone size: .; V gene: TRBV29-1; D gene: .
CDR3 protein: CASIRDRQSFQPQHF; CDR3 DNA: TGTGCCAGTATCCGGGACAGGCAAAGTTTCCAGCCCCAGCATTTT; J gene: TRBJ1-5; clone size: .; V gene: TRBV19; D gene: TRBD1
CDR3 protein: CASSERGVGGNTGELFF; CDR3 DNA: TGTGCCAGCAGTGAAAGAGGGGTGGGAGGGAACACCGGGGAGCTGTTTTTT; J gene: TRBJ2-2; clone size: .; V gene: TRBV6-1; D gene: .
CDR3 protein: CSVADREGYGYTF; CDR3 DNA: TGCAGCGTCGCGGACAGGGAGGGGTATGGCTACACCTTC; J gene: TRBJ1-2; clone size: .; V gene: TRBV29-1; D gene: TRBD1
CDR3 protein: CASSPRTGRSNEQFF; CDR3 DNA: TGTGCCAGCTCACCGAGGACAGGTAGAAGTAATGAGCAGTTCTTC; J gene: TRBJ2-1; clone size: .; V gene: TRBV18; D gene: TRBD1
CDR3 protein: CASSSLHRNTEAFF; CDR3 DNA: TGTGCCAGCAGTAGCTTACACAGGAACACTGAAGCTTTCTTT; J gene: TRBJ1-1; clone size: few; V gene: TRBV2; D gene: .
CDR3 protein: CASSPEGRGLFTF; CDR3 DNA: TGTGCCAGCAGCCCGGAGGGCAGGGGGTTGTTCACCTTC; J gene: TRBJ1-2; clone size: .; V gene: TRBV3-1/TRBV3-2; D gene: TRBD1
CDR3 protein: CASRDSGGASSYEQYF; CDR3 DNA: TGTGCCAGCAGGGATAGCGGGGGGGCCAGTTCCTACGAGCAGTACTTC; J gene: TRBJ2-7; clone size: .; V gene: TRBV28; D gene: TRBD2
CDR3 protein: CASSATKDRPSNQPQHF; CDR3 DNA: TGTGCCAGTAGTGCGACCAAAGACAGGCCCTCCAATCAGCCCCAGCATTTT; J gene: TRBJ1-5; clone size: .; V gene: TRBV19; D gene: .
CDR3 protein: CASNKGATNEKLFF; CDR3 DNA: TGTGCCAGCAACAAGGGGGCGACTAATGAAAAACTGTTTTTT; J gene: TRBJ1-4; clone size: .; V gene: TRBV5-5; D gene: TRBD1
CDR3 protein: CASSPGLARLNEQFF; CDR3 DNA: TGTGCCAGCAGCCCCGGACTAGCGAGACTGAATGAGCAGTTCTTC; J gene: TRBJ2-1; clone size: .; V gene: TRBV3-1/TRBV3-2; D gene: TRBD2
CDR3 protein: CASSPVGPGTGDEQYF; CDR3 DNA: TGTGCCAGCTCACCAGTAGGCCCGGGGACAGGAGACGAGCAGTACTTC; J gene: TRBJ2-7; clone size: .; V gene: TRBV18; D gene: TRBD1
CDR3 protein: CASSIAPEGEQYF; CDR3 DNA: TGTGCCAGTAGTATAGCCCCGGAGGGCGAGCAGTACTTC; J gene: TRBJ2-7; clone size: .; V gene: TRBV19; D gene: .
CDR3 protein: CASSLGRDSFYEQYF; CDR3 DNA: TGCGCCAGCAGCTTGGGGCGGGACAGTTTCTACGAGCAGTACTTC; J gene: TRBJ2-7; clone size: once; V gene: TRBV5-1; D gene: .
CDR3 protein: CASSLTNGGADTQYF; CDR3 DNA: TGTGCCAGCAGCTTGACTAACGGGGGAGCAGATACGCAGTATTTT; J gene: TRBJ2-3; clone size: .; V gene: TRBV7-6; D gene: .
CDR3 protein: CASARVVNEKLFF; CDR3 DNA: TGCGCCAGTGCGAGGGTGGTGAATGAAAAACTGTTTTTT; J gene: TRBJ1-4; clone size: .; V gene: TRBV5-1; D gene: .
CDR3 protein: CASSLKRSDYGYTF; CDR3 DNA: TGTGCCAGCAGCTTGAAGCGGTCGGACTATGGCTACACCTTC; J gene: TRBJ1-2; clone size: .; V gene: TRBV5-4; D gene: .
CDR3 protein: CASSSDGGEAFF; CDR3 DNA: TGTGCCAGCAGCTCGGACGGCGGGGAAGCTTTCTTT; J gene: TRBJ1-1; clone size: .; V gene: TRBV6-5; D gene: .
CDR3 protein: CASKQWGQGREEQFF; CDR3 DNA: TGTGCCAGCAAACAGTGGGGACAGGGGCGAGAGGAGCAGTTCTTC; J gene: TRBJ2-1; clone size: .; V gene: TRBV27; D gene: TRBD1
CDR3 protein: CASSDQEGGKLFF; CDR3 DNA: TGTGCCAGCAGTGATCAGGAGGGCGGAAAACTGTTTTTT; J gene: TRBJ1-4; clone size: many; V gene: TRBV2; D gene: .
CDR3 protein: CASRDSGTGAYEQYF; CDR3 DNA: TGTGCCAGTAGAGACTCCGGGACAGGGGCATACGAGCAGTACTTC; J gene: TRBJ2-7; clone size: .; V gene: TRBV19; D gene: TRBD1
CDR3 protein: CASSRGGGLSNYGYTF; CDR3 DNA: TGTGCCAGCAGCCGCGGCGGAGGACTTTCTAACTATGGCTACACCTTC; J gene: TRBJ1-2; clone size: .; V gene: TRBV27; D gene: .
CDR3 protein: CSATTSREQFF; CDR3 DNA: TGCAGTGCTACGACTAGCCGAGAGCAGTTCTTC; J gene: TRBJ2-1; clone size: .; V gene: TRBV20-1; D gene: TRBD2
CDR3 protein: CASSLAGGFGNTIYF; CDR3 DNA: TGTGCCAGCAGCTTAGCGGGGGGATTTGGAAACACCATATATTTT; J gene: TRBJ1-3; clone size: .; V gene: TRBV7-7; D gene: .
CDR3 protein: CASSPTGHYGYTF; CDR3 DNA: TGTGCCAGCAGCCCGACAGGGCACTATGGCTACACCTTC; J gene: TRBJ1-2; clone size: .; V gene: TRBV3-1/TRBV3-2; D gene: TRBD1
CDR3 protein: CASSQGGGQPGGHSYEQYF; CDR3 DNA: TGTGCCAGCAGCCAAGGAGGTGGGCAGCCGGGCGGGCACTCCTACGAGCAGTACTTC; J gene: TRBJ2-7; clone size: .; V gene: TRBV14; D gene: .
CDR3 protein: CASSGGSFGYTF; CDR3 DNA: TGTGCCAGTAGTGGGGGGTCCTTTGGCTACACCTTC; J gene: TRBJ1-2; clone size: .; V gene: TRBV19; D gene: .
CDR3 protein: CASSWTGGVHEQYF; CDR3 DNA: TGCGCCAGCAGCTGGACAGGGGGAGTCCACGAGCAGTACTTC; J gene: TRBJ2-7; clone size: .; V gene: TRBV5-1; D gene: TRBD1
CDR3 protein: CASTRQGTADTQYF; CDR3 DNA: TGTGCCAGTACCAGACAGGGCACGGCAGATACGCAGTATTTT; J gene: TRBJ2-3; clone size: once; V gene: TRBV19; D gene: TRBD1
CDR3 protein: CASSLAWRYSSEQFF; CDR3 DNA: TGTGCCAGCAGCTTAGCCTGGCGGTACTCTTCGGAGCAGTTCTTC; J gene: TRBJ2-1; clone size: .; V gene: TRBV7-9; D gene: .
CDR3 protein: CASSLRYNSPLHF; CDR3 DNA: TGTGCCAGCAGTTTGCGGTATAATTCACCCCTCCACTTT; J gene: TRBJ1-6; clone size: .; V gene: TRBV12-3/TRBV12-4; D gene: .
CDR3 protein: CASSQVSGVGEQYF; CDR3 DNA: TGTGCCAGCAGCCAAGTTAGCGGGGTGGGGGAGCAGTACTTC; J gene: TRBJ2-7; clone size: .; V gene: TRBV3-1/TRBV3-2; D gene: TRBD2
CDR3 protein: CASSPLGLGNRLAGGNNEQFF; CDR3 DNA: TGTGCCAGCTCTCCTCTCGGCCTGGGGAATCGACTAGCGGGGGGGAACAATGAGCAGTTCTTC; J gene: TRBJ2-1; clone size: .; V gene: TRBV27; D gene: TRBD2
CDR3 protein: CASREGGDEQYF; CDR3 DNA: TGCGCCAGCCGGGAAGGGGGCGACGAGCAGTACTTC; J gene: TRBJ2-7; clone size: once; V gene: TRBV5-1; D gene: TRBD1